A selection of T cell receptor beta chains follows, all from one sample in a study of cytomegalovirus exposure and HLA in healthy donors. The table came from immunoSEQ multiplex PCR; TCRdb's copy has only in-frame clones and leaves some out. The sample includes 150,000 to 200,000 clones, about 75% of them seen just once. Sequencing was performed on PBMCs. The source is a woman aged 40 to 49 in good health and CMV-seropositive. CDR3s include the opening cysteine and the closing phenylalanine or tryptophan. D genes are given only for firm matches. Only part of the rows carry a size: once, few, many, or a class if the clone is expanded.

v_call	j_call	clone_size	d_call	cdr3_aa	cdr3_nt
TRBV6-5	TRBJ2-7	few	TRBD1	CASSLSTGTNEQYF	TGTGCCAGCAGCCTATCGACAGGGACCAACGAGCAGTACTTC
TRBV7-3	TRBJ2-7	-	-	CASSLWRGGQDYEQYF	TGTGCCAGCAGCTTATGGAGGGGCGGACAAGACTACGAGCAGTACTTC
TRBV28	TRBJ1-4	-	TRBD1	CASSLAGGTNEKLFF	TGTGCCAGCAGTTTAGCAGGGGGAACTAATGAAAAACTGTTTTTT
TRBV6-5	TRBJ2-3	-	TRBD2	CASKAREITDTQYF	TGTGCCAGTAAGGCGCGGGAGATCACAGATACGCAGTATTTT
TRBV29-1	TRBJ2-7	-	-	CSVDGTTGPPYEQYF	TGCAGCGTAGACGGGACGACAGGCCCTCCCTACGAGCAGTACTTC
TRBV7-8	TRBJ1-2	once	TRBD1	CASSSQTGDGGYTF	TGTGCCAGCAGCTCCCAAACAGGGGATGGTGGCTACACCTTC
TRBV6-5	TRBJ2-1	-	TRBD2	CASTRTSGRPEQFF	TGTGCCAGCACCAGGACTAGCGGGAGGCCTGAGCAGTTCTTC
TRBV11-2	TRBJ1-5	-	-	CASSLGGQPQHF	TGTGCCAGCAGCTTAGGAGGGCAGCCCCAGCATTTT
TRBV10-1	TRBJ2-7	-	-	CASNIDSYEQYF	TGCGCCAGCAACATCGACAGCTACGAGCAGTACTTC
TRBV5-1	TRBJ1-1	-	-	CASSLGHLLNTEAFF	TGCGCCAGCAGCTTGGGACACCTATTGAACACTGAAGCTTTCTTT
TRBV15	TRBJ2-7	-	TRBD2	CATSRVSGGPDQQYF	TGTGCCACCAGCAGAGTATCGGGGGGTCCTGATCAGCAGTACTTC
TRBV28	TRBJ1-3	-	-	CASSLGRNTIYF	TGTGCCAGCAGTTTGGGCAGGAACACCATATATTTT
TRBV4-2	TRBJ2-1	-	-	CASSQGGKDSNEQFF	TGTGCCAGCAGCCAAGGCGGGAAGGATAGCAATGAGCAGTTCTTC
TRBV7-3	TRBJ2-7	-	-	CASSPSAGAQSSKYF	TGTGCCAGCAGCCCGAGCGCAGGGGCCCAGTCAAGCAAGTACTTC
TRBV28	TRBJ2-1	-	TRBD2	CASSPRGRVKEQFF	TGTGCCAGCAGTCCCAGAGGGAGGGTAAAAGAGCAGTTCTTC
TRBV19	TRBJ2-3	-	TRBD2	CASSIEGDTGAGASTDTQYF	TGTGCCAGTAGTATAGAGGGGGACACCGGAGCGGGAGCTAGCACAGATACGCAGTATTTT
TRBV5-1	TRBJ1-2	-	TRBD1	CASSLTGSRHGYTF	TGCGCCAGCAGCCTGACAGGGTCCAGACATGGCTACACCTTC
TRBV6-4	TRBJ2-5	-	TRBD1	CASTQDREETQYF	TGTGCCAGCACCCAGGACAGGGAAGAGACCCAGTACTTC
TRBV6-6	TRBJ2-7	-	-	CASSYDSSYEQYF	TGTGCCAGCAGTTACGACAGTTCCTACGAGCAGTACTTC
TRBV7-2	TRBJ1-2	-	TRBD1	CASSLLGQGRLRPNYTF	TGTGCCAGCAGCTTACTGGGACAGGGTCGATTGCGGCCTAACTACACCTTC
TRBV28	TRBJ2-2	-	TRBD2	CASHVPGGHTGELFF	TGTGCCAGCCATGTTCCGGGAGGGCACACCGGGGAGCTGTTTTTT
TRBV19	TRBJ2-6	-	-	CASSITHPGANVLTF	TGTGCCAGTAGTATAACTCATCCTGGGGCCAACGTCCTGACTTTC
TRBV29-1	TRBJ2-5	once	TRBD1	CSVSTGGGETQYF	TGCAGCGTTTCGACAGGGGGCGGAGAGACCCAGTACTTC
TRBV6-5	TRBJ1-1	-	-	CASSYSIDNTEAFF	TGTGCCAGCAGTTACTCGATAGATAACACTGAAGCTTTCTTT
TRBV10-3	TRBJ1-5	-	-	CAISDGSNQPQHF	TGTGCCATCTCCGACGGGAGCAATCAGCCCCAGCATTTT
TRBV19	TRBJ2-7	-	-	CASSPRTSYEQYF	TGTGCCAGTAGTCCCCGGACATCCTACGAGCAGTACTTC
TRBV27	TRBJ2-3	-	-	CASSPFVRGTDTQYF	TGTGCCAGCAGTCCCTTCGTCCGGGGCACAGATACGCAGTATTTT
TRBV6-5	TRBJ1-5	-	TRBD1	CASRPTGGGGQPQHF	TGTGCCAGCAGGCCGACAGGGGGCGGTGGACAGCCCCAGCATTTT
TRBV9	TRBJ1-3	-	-	CASGGEVNSGNTIYF	TGTGCCAGTGGGGGCGAGGTGAACTCTGGAAACACCATATATTTT
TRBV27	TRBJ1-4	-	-	CASSLSKQGIATNEKLFF	TGTGCCAGCAGTTTATCTAAACAGGGAATTGCAACTAATGAAAAACTGTTTTTT
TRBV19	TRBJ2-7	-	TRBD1	CASSIGGQGTYEQYF	TGTGCCAGTAGTATAGGGGGACAGGGTACCTACGAGCAGTACTTC
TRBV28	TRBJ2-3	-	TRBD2	CASSPTSQLAGESDTQYF	TGTGCCAGCAGTCCAACCTCCCAACTAGCGGGAGAGTCAGATACGCAGTATTTT
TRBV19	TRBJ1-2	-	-	CASRMRQGYTF	TGTGCCAGTAGGATGAGGCAAGGCTACACCTTC
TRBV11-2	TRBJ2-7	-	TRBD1	CASSLDPRGQDEQYF	TGTGCCAGCAGCTTAGATCCCAGGGGGCAGGACGAGCAGTACTTC
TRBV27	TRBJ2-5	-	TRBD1	CASSSRGREVETQYF	TGTGCCAGCAGTTCAAGGGGGCGCGAGGTAGAGACCCAGTACTTC
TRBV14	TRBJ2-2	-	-	CASSQAQGRSGELFF	TGTGCCAGCAGCCAAGCACAGGGACGGAGCGGGGAGCTGTTTTTT
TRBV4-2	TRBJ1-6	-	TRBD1	CASSQKKGQGANSPLHF	TGTGCCAGCAGCCAAAAAAAGGGGCAGGGGGCGAATTCACCCCTCCACTTT
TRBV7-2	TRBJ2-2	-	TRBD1	CASSPGQGGTGELFF	TGTGCCAGCAGCCCGGGACAGGGAGGCACCGGGGAGCTGTTTTTT
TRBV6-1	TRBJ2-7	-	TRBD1	CASTEGGTGGSEQYF	TGTGCCAGCACTGAGGGTGGGACAGGGGGCTCCGAGCAGTACTTC
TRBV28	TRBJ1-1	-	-	CASSLTLMNTEAFF	TGTGCCAGCAGTTTGACACTTATGAACACTGAAGCTTTCTTT
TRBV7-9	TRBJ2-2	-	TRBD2	CASSLSGTRPGELFF	TGTGCCAGCAGCCTCTCCGGGACTAGACCCGGGGAGCTGTTTTTT
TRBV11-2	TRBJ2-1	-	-	CASSLESGRDGHQQFF	TGTGCCAGCAGCTTAGAGTCTGGGCGGGACGGCCACCAGCAGTTCTTC
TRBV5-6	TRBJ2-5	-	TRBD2	CASSPVTSGRQETQYF	TGTGCCAGCAGCCCCGTGACTAGCGGGCGCCAAGAGACCCAGTACTTC
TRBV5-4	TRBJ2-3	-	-	CASSFGGDTQYF	TGTGCCAGCAGCTTCGGGGGAGATACGCAGTATTTT
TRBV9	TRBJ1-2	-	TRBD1	CASSVFTSGTGGLYGYTF	TGTGCCAGCAGCGTTTTTACATCCGGGACAGGGGGGTTGTATGGCTACACCTTC
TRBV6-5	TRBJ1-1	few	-	CASSYSSETEAFF	TGTGCCAGCAGTTACTCTTCCGAGACTGAAGCTTTCTTT
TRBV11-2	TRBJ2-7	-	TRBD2	CASSQALAGVFYEQYF	TGTGCCAGCAGTCAGGCCCTAGCGGGAGTTTTCTACGAGCAGTACTTC
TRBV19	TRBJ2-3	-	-	CASSPTGLTDTQYF	TGTGCCAGTAGCCCGACAGGCCTCACAGATACGCAGTATTTT
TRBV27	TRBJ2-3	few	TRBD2	CASKTIAGGPPGTDTQYF	TGTGCCAGCAAGACGATAGCGGGAGGACCCCCAGGCACAGATACGCAGTATTTT
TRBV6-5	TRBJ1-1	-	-	CASSYRQVQQNTEAFF	TGTGCCAGCAGTTACAGACAGGTCCAACAGAACACTGAAGCTTTCTTT
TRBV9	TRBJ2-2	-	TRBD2	CASSVNSGVTGELFF	TGTGCCAGCAGCGTTAATAGCGGGGTCACCGGGGAGCTGTTTTTT
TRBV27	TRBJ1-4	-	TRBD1	CASSLSGTGREKLFF	TGTGCCAGCAGTTTGTCCGGGACAGGGCGTGAAAAACTGTTTTTT
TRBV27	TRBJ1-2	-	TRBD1	CASSAWTGLTYGYTF	TGTGCCAGCAGTGCTTGGACAGGATTAACCTATGGCTACACCTTC
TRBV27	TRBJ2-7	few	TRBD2	CASSSLGLAGKQYF	TGTGCCAGCAGTTCTCTCGGGCTAGCGGGTAAGCAGTACTTC